These 17 T cell receptor beta chains originate from one sample sequenced in a study of graft-versus-host responses after intestinal transplantation (dated by TCRdb to about 2021). The library was produced with the immunoSEQ multiplex PCR assay. Entries here come from immuneACCESS through TCRdb and include only in-frame sequences with V and J called. Some clones fail to appear in such tables; in the studies checked, an unresolved V gene covers under half of the shortfall, and the cause of the remainder is unknown. Recorded for this sample are 95,000 to 100,000 clones; roughly 82% of them occurred a single time. The leading ten clones occupy approximately 1.4% of the sample. The sequencing used PBMCs, collected 255 days after intestinal transplant. These receptors were taken from a human patient who received an intestinal transplant, so some T cells may come from the graft donor.

This sequence joins TRBV27 and TRBJ1-2; no clear D gene. This CDR3 region has 15 residues. Between the trimmed V and J ends, which lost 5 bases and 4 bases, there was a span of 17 bases. CDR1 is MNHEY and CDR2 is SMNVEV in the germline V gene (reference sequence). The CDR3 here is CASSPTPGSTYGYTF. In DNA form, the CDR3 reads TGTGCCAGCAGTCCCACCCCGGGCAGCACCTATGGCTACACCTTC.

This chain connects TRBV9 to TRBJ1-2, with D unclear. Trimming pared 6 bases from V and 8 bases from J, leaving 14 bases between. The length of the CDR3 is 12 residues. Looked up from germline, CDR1 is SGDLS and CDR2 is YYNGEE. CDR3 sequence: CASNIPGFGYTF. Here the CDR3 DNA reads TGTGCCAGCAACATCCCGGGCTTCGGCTACACCTTC.

The rearrangement joins TRBV27 to TRBJ1-5, with 10 nucleotides matching TRBD1. V shed 5 bases, J shed 0 bases, and the junction held 16 bases outside the gene matches. The CDR3 is made up of 20 amino acids. Looked up from germline, CDR1 is MNHEY and CDR2 is SMNVEV (reference sequence). CDR3: CASSPLLGQGPQYSNQPQHF. CDR3 DNA: TGTGCCAGCAGTCCTCTCCTGGGACAGGGGCCCCAATATAGCAATCAGCCCCAGCATTTT.

The chain links TRBV6-6 to TRBJ2-1; 10 nucleotides match TRBD1. V lost 6 bases to trimming and J lost 7 bases; unmatched junction nucleotides: 9. Germline values: CDR1 MNHNY, CDR2 SVGAGI (reference sequence). CDR3 length: 15 amino acids. The CDR3 DNA reads as TGTGCCAGCAGGCCTCGACAGGGGGCCTGGAATGAGCAGTTCTTC. This encodes CASRPRQGAWNEQFF.

The chain couples TRBV12-5 to TRBJ2-7; tentatively, D is TRBD1 (6 bases). This CDR3 is built from 17 residues. CDR1 is LGHNT, CDR2 FRNRAP, per germline. With 4 bases removed from V and 4 bases from J, the gap between germline ends came to 23 bases. For the CDR3, the DNA is TGTGCTAGTGGTTCCACTTGGACAGACGGAGAGGGGTACGAGCAGTACTTC. Encoded protein: CASGSTWTDGEGYEQYF.

This sequence joins TRBV7-2 and TRBJ1-6, with 9 bases that match TRBD1. The CDR3 consists of 16 residues. The V segment lost 5 bases and the J segment 13 bases; nucleotides outside the gene matches: 15. CDR1 and CDR2 from the germline V gene are SGHTA and FQGNSA. CDR3: CASSQLDRDRVPPLHF. The CDR3, as DNA: TGTGCCAGCAGCCAACTCGACCGGGACAGGGTTCCCCCCCTCCACTTT.

This chain joins TRBV9 and TRBJ2-2; the D is unclear. The CDR3 loop spans 12 amino acids. Trimming stripped 3 bases from V and 8 bases from J, with 8 bases between. Germline V gene data show CDR1 as SGDLS and CDR2 as YYNGEE. CDR3 in DNA: TGTGCCAGCAGCGAGAAATCTGGGGAGCTGTTTTTT. Protein product: CASSEKSGELFF.

The rearrangement links TRBV25-1 to TRBJ1-6, with D tentatively TRBD1 (5 bases). V lost 3 bases to trimming and J lost 4 bases, with 10 bases between them. Germline assignment: CDR1 MGHDK and CDR2 SYGVNS. The CDR3 spans 15 residues. This chain's CDR3 is CASSDSGHYNSPLHF. Here the CDR3 DNA reads TGTGCCAGCAGTGACTCAGGACATTATAATTCACCCCTCCACTTT.

This sequence joins TRBV5-1 and TRBJ2-1; 9 nucleotides align to TRBD1. From germline, CDR1 is SGHRS and CDR2 YFSETQ. The CDR3 has 17 amino acids. V dropped 1 base and J dropped 6; count of bases not matched to a gene: 11. The CDR3: CASSLYPPGTGSNEQFF. The CDR3 bases are TGCGCCAGCAGCTTGTATCCCCCCGGGACAGGGTCCAATGAGCAGTTCTTC.

The chain has TRBV6-5 and TRBJ1-2, with 10 bases identical to TRBD1. J lost 4 bases, V lost 2 bases, and 4 bases had no gene match. Germline values: CDR1 MNHEY, CDR2 SVGAGI. The CDR3 is made up of 15 amino acids. The CDR3 sequence is CASSYTGQGIYGYTF. CDR3 bases: TGTGCCAGCAGTTACACGGGACAGGGGATCTATGGCTACACCTTC.

J is TRBJ2-3 and V is TRBV10-1, with 8 bases matching TRBD2. V lost 3 bases, J lost 3 bases, and 11 bases stayed unmatched. The CDR3 runs to 17 residues. Looked up from germline, CDR1 is WNHNN and CDR2 is SYGVQD (reference sequence). The CDR3 DNA follows: TGCGCCAGCAGTGATGAGGCTAGCGGGCCCCGGACAGATACGCAGTATTTT. This codes for CASSDEASGPRTDTQYF.

V usage is TRBV27 and J usage is TRBJ2-5; TRBD2 matches at 15 bases. Matching the DNA end better, TRBJ2-7 makes the J call doubtful. CDR3 length: 16 amino acids. The germline CDR1 and CDR2 sequences are MNHEY and SMNVEV (reference sequence). Here the CDR3 reads CASSQRTSGRGYEQYF. CDR3 bases: TGTGCCAGCAGTCAAAGGACTAGCGGGAGGGGGTACGAGCAGTACTTC.

The chain has TRBV6-5 and TRBJ1-1; D call uncertain. The CDR3 consists of 14 residues. Trimming left V 6 bases short and J 3 bases short, with 14 bases between. From germline, CDR1 is MNHEY and CDR2 SVGAGI. The CDR3 protein is CASRLTDLYTEAFF. CDR3 in DNA: TGTGCCAGCAGGCTTACAGATCTATACACTGAAGCTTTCTTT.

The table lists this clone with a count of one. V usage is TRBV19 and J usage is TRBJ1-1; perhaps TRBD1 as D (5 bases). The V and J ends lost 8 bases and 2 bases respectively, with 12 bases between them. This CDR3 is built from 13 residues. CDR1 and CDR2 from the germline V gene are LNHDA and SQIVND (reference sequence). The CDR3 bases are TGTGCCAGTTGTCTGCAGGGAAACACTGAAGCTTTCTTT. Translated, it gives CASCLQGNTEAFF.

The genes are TRBV6-1 and TRBJ2-7; 7 nucleotides align to TRBD2. Trimming removed 2 bases from V and 7 bases from J; junction bases left unmatched: 5. The CDR3 extends over 13 amino acids. Germline loops: CDR1 MNHNS, CDR2 SASEGT. For the CDR3, the DNA is TGTGCCAGCAGTGAAAGCCCGGGAGGAGAGCAGTACTTC. Translated, it gives CASSESPGGEQYF.

As DNA, the CDR3 is TGTGCCAGCAGCGTACACAGTCGGGTATCCCCCTACGAGCAGTACGTC. This codes for CASSVHSRVSPYEQYV. V usage is TRBV11-2 and J usage is TRBJ2-7; D remains unclear. Germline V gene sequence: CDR1 SGHAT, CDR2 FQNNGV. V lost 5 bases, J lost 2 bases, and 19 bases lay in between. CDR3 length equals 16 residues.

This clone was detected only once. V usage is TRBV5-6 and J usage is TRBJ1-6; a weak D match, TRBD1 (6 bases). The CDR3 runs 15 residues. Trimming left V 3 bases short and J 10 bases short, with 17 bases between. In germline, CDR1 is SGHDT, CDR2 YYEEEE. The CDR3 sequence is CASSSTGALGSPLHF. CDR3 sequence (DNA): TGTGCCAGCAGCTCCACGGGGGCATTGGGCTCACCCCTCCACTTT.